The present T cell receptor beta chain was sequenced within a study of blood T cells in healthy people across ages. The study, taken as a whole, reports: Diversity was higher, and naive CD4+ cells more numerous, in long-lived donors than in aged donors.

Comments on this clonotype: Its cognate antigen is unknown.

A J-beta primer mix and a sample-barcoded 5' primer were used in a second PCR of about 6 to 12 cycles. TCRdb itself ran the 5' RACE reads through MiXCR, one entry per CDR3 protein. The sample lists 1.5 million to 2 million distinct CDR3 sequences; roughly 32% were seen once. Per germline, CDR1 MNHEY and CDR2 SVGAGI. The CDR3 covers 13 residues. V dropped 6 bases and J dropped 8 bases, with 16 bases sitting between them. The sequence was collected from a woman between 25 and 40 years old in good health. The chain uses TRBV6-5 and TRBJ1-2; no firm D call. The sequenced sample was blood. The CDR3 protein is CASSPEQSRGYTF. As DNA, the CDR3 is TGTGCCAGCAGCCCCGAACAGAGTAGGGGCTACACCTTC.